This T cell receptor beta chain was captured by sequencing in a study of somatic mutations in cytotoxic T cells in rheumatoid arthritis. Profiled with immunoSEQ multiplex PCR; TCRdb holds only in-frame clones, not every one. The data hold roughly 10,000 clones, with approximately 91% observed a single time. The source is a woman under 30 with rheumatoid arthritis. What was sequenced was CD4+ T cells sorted from blood.

CDR3 bases: TGTGCCAGCAGCGTAATCGGGCGGGGGACCCAGGGCGATGAGCAGTTCTTC. Translated: CASSVIGRGTQGDEQFF. The V call is TRBV9, the J call TRBJ2-1, with 7 positions matching TRBD2. CDR3 length equals 17 residues. CDR1 and CDR2 from the germline V gene are SGDLS and YYNGEE. V trimming: 1 base; J trimming: 8 bases; junction bases outside the gene matches: 15. The full variable domain, rest sourced from reference TRBV9 and TRBJ2-1, is DSGVTQTPKHLITATGQRVTLRCSPRSGDLSVYWYQQSLDQGLQFLIQYYNGEERAKGNILERFSAQQFPDLHSELNLSSLELGDSALYFCASSVIGRGTQGDEQFFGPGTRLTVL.